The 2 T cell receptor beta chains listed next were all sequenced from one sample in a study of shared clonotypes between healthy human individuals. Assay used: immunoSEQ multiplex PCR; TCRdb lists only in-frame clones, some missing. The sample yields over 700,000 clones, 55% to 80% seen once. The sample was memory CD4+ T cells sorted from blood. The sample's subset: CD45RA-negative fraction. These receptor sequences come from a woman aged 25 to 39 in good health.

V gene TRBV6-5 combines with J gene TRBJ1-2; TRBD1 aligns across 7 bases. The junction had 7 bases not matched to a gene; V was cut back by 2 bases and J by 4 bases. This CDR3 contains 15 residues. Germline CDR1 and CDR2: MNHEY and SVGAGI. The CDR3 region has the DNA TGTGCCAGCAGTTACCCGACAGGGACCGGCTATGGCTACACCTTC. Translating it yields CASSYPTGTGYGYTF.

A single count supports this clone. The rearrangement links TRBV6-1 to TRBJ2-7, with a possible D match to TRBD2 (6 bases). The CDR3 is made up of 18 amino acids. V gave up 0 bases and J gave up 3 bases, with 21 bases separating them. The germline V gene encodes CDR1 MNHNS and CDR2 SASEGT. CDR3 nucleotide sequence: TGTGCCAGCAGTGAAGCGCCGGGACTTCCCGGAGCTAACTACGAGCAGTACTTC. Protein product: CASSEAPGLPGANYEQYF.